This T cell receptor (beta chain) is from a study of regulatory T cells in long-lasting Graves disease. Overall study results and limits: Persistent disease showed a preference for TRBV28, TRBJ1-2 and TRBJ2-5.

Noted time point: newly diagnosed GD, antithyroid drugs for less than 3 months. PBMC-extracted RNA yielded the TCR library. This clonotype has at least ten counts. Its target is unknown. V trimming: 7 bases; J trimming: 0 bases; junction bases outside the gene matches: 10. This CDR3 is 17 amino acids long. The TCR beta library used iRepertoire HTBI primers with Arm-PCR amplification of CDR3. TCRdb re-called the multiplex PCR reads with MiXCR, one entry per CDR3 protein. Of 530,000 or so distinct CDR3 sequences listed, about 16% are singletons. These data were also filed under a second study, of T cells in Graves' hyperthyroidism and ophthalmopathy.

This chain uses TRBV12-3 or TRBV12-4 with TRBJ2-1; 9 bases are shared with TRBD1. The sample was peripheral blood mononuclear cells (PBMCs), taken at new diagnosis, from a patient treated with antithyroid drugs. This sequence was found in a man between 18 and 35 years old with Graves disease. The CDR3 region is CASTSPGTGISYNEQFF. Written as DNA, the CDR3 is TGTGCCAGCACCAGTCCCGGGACAGGGATCTCCTACAATGAGCAGTTCTTC.